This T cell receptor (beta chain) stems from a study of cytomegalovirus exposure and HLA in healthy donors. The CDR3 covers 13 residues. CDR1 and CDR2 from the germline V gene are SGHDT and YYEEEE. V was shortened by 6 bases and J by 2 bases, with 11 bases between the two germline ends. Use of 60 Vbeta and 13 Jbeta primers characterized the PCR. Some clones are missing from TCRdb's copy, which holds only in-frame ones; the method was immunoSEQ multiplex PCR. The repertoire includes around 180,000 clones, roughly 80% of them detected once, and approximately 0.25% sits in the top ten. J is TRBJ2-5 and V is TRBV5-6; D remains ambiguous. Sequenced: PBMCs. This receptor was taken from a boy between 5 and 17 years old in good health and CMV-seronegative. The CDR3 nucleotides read TGTGCCAGCACCAGCGACTTACAAGAGACCCAGTACTTC. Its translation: CASTSDLQETQYF. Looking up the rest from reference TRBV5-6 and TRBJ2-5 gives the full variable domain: DAGVTQSPTHLIKTRGQQVTLRCSPKSGHDTVSWYQQALGQGPQFIFQYYEEEERQRGNFPDRFSGHQFPNYSSELNVNALLLGDSALYLCASTSDLQETQYFGPGTRLLVL.